What follows are 29 T cell receptor beta chains derived from one specimen sequenced in a study of cytomegalovirus exposure and HLA in healthy donors. Primers included in the PCR were 60 Vbeta and 13 Jbeta primers. TCRdb keeps only in-frame clones here, not all; method: immunoSEQ multiplex PCR. The table has some 100,000 clones, about four fifths seen once; the top ten hold roughly 13%. Sample: PBMCs. Receptors were obtained from a woman aged 70-85 years in good health and CMV-seropositive.

This clone was seen a single time. V gene TRBV19 combines with J gene TRBJ2-7, with D tentatively TRBD2 (7 bases). Trimming took off 1 base at V and 6 bases at J, with 22 bases between the two ends. Germline-derived CDR1 and CDR2 are LNHDA and SQIVND (reference sequence). CDR3 size: 17 residues. The CDR3 bases are TGTGCCAGTAGTATAGGCGGCCTAGCGGCCACAGGGATCGAGCAGTACTTC. It encodes CASSIGGLAATGIEQYF.

This rearrangement joins TRBV5-4 to TRBJ2-5; 7 bases map to TRBD1. The ends lost 2 bases at V and 3 bases at J; junction bases unmatched: 4. In germline, CDR1 is SGHNT, CDR2 YYREEE (reference sequence). CDR3 length equals 14 residues. The CDR3 here is CASSFRDRKETQYF. The CDR3, as DNA: TGTGCCAGCAGCTTCCGGGACAGAAAAGAGACCCAGTACTTC.

In regard to this clone: A junction end diverges from the germline sequence, so it may reflect a read error. The chain carries TRBV7-9 and TRBJ1-5; 7 bases agree with TRBD1. The length of the CDR3 is 17 residues. Looked up from germline, CDR1 is SEHNR and CDR2 is FQNEAQ (reference sequence). The CDR3 protein is CSSSSWDSRLSNQPQHF. CDR3 DNA sequence: TGTTCCAGCAGCTCCTGGGACAGTCGGCTTAGCAATCAGCCCCAGCATTTT.

This chain links TRBV7-3 with TRBJ2-3; D possibly corresponds to TRBD2 (6 bases). The germline V gene encodes CDR1 SGHTA and CDR2 FQGTGA. This CDR3 region has 16 residues. V gave up 2 bases and J gave up 0 bases, with 12 bases separating them. CDR3: CASSLGAGTSTDTQYF. CDR3 in DNA: TGTGCCAGCAGCTTAGGGGCGGGGACGAGCACAGATACGCAGTATTTT.

J is TRBJ2-3 and V is TRBV25-1; possibly TRBD2 for D (7 bases). The CDR3 extends over 12 amino acids. Germline V gene sequence: CDR1 MGHDK, CDR2 SYGVNS. Trimming pared 0 bases from V and 12 bases from J, leaving 10 bases between. The CDR3 spells CASSEYPGGQYF. The CDR3 coding sequence is TGTGCCAGCAGTGAATATCCGGGGGGCCAGTATTTT.

The gene calls are TRBV11-2 and TRBJ1-2; the match to TRBD1 covers 9 bases. Germline values: CDR1 SGHAT, CDR2 FQNNGV. The V gene end was trimmed by 8 bases and the J gene end by 2 bases; junction bases not matched to a gene: 9. CDR3 length: 15 amino acids. In DNA form, the CDR3 reads TGTGCCAGCGGCCCCGGGACAGGGTACAACTATGGCTACACCTTC. It specifies CASGPGTGYNYGYTF. The full variable domain, in which reference TRBV11-2 and TRBJ1-2 provide the parts outside the CDR3, is EAGVAQSPRYKIIEKRQSVAFWCNPISGHATLYWYQQILGQGPKLLIQFQNNGVVDDSQLPKDRFSAERLKGVDSTLKIQPAKLEDSAVYLCASGPGTGYNYGYTFGSGTRLTVV.

V gene TRBV11-1 combines with J gene TRBJ2-5; TRBD2 matches 12 bases. Germline lookup yields CDR1 SGHAT and CDR2 FQDESV (reference sequence). The J segment lost 7 bases and the V segment lost 5 bases, leaving 14 bases of the junction unmatched. The CDR3 length is 17 residues. The CDR3 spells CASSPPGASGRAPTQYF. As DNA, the CDR3 is TGTGCCAGCAGCCCCCCAGGGGCTAGCGGGAGGGCCCCGACCCAGTACTTC. Drawing the rest from reference TRBV11-1 and TRBJ2-5, the complete variable domain is EAEVAQSPRYKITEKSQAVAFWCDPISGHATLYWYRQILGQGPELLVQFQDESVVDDSQLPKDRFSAERLKGVDSTLKIQPAELGDSAMYLCASSPPGASGRAPTQYFGPGTRLLVL.

This clone was seen more than once but under ten times. The chain has TRBV5-6 and TRBJ1-3, with D unclear. This CDR3 region has 15 residues. Germline V CDR1 and CDR2: SGHDT, YYEEEE. The V end was cut by 1 base, the J end by 4 bases, with 12 bases between. The CDR3 DNA follows: TGTGCCAGCAGCTTGCCGGCAGGCTCGGGAAACACCATATATTTT. Its translation is CASSLPAGSGNTIYF.

This chain uses TRBV15 with TRBJ2-4, with 8 bases that match TRBD1. Germline V gene lookup returns CDR1 LNHNV and CDR2 YYDKDF (reference sequence). This CDR3 is built from 14 residues. The ends lost 4 bases at V and 3 bases at J; junction bases unmatched: 2. CDR3 sequence: CATSNTGGKNIQYF. The CDR3, as DNA: TGTGCCACCAGCAATACAGGGGGCAAAAACATTCAGTACTTC.

The chain employs TRBV6-1 and TRBJ2-1, with D perhaps TRBD2 (5 bases). The germline V gene has CDR1 MNHNS and CDR2 SASEGT. V was pared by 4 bases and J by 2 bases, with 12 bases between. The CDR3 totals 15 residues. As DNA, the CDR3 is TGTGCCAGCAGTGCGAGAAGCGGAACCTACAATGAGCAGTTCTTC. Translation: CASSARSGTYNEQFF.

This clone was recorded a few times. The chain is built from TRBV5-1 and TRBJ1-5; 7 bases fit TRBD1. The CDR3 totals 13 residues. J was trimmed by 5 bases and V by 4 bases; bases with no gene match: 3. CDR1 SGHRS and CDR2 YFSETQ come from the germline V gene. CDR3 sequence reads: CASSLDRDQPQHF. The DNA of the CDR3 is TGCGCCAGCAGCCTCGACAGGGATCAGCCCCAGCATTTT.

The chain has TRBV7-8 and TRBJ2-2; the match to TRBD2 covers 8 bases. Germline V gene data show CDR1 as SGHVS and CDR2 as FQNEAQ. CDR3 length: 16 amino acids. V shed 3 bases and J 3 bases; nucleotides not matched to a gene: 6. This chain's CDR3 is CASSLAGGPYTGELFF. CDR3 DNA sequence: TGTGCCAGCAGCTTGGCGGGGGGCCCATACACCGGGGAGCTGTTTTTT. The full variable domain, completed using reference TRBV7-8 and TRBJ2-2, is GAGVSQSPRYKVAKRGQDVALRCDPISGHVSLFWYQQALGQGPEFLTYFQNEAQLDKSGLPSDRFFAERPEGSVSTLKIQRTQQEDSAVYLCASSLAGGPYTGELFFGEGSRLTVL.

The rearrangement links TRBV7-3 to TRBJ2-1; 8 nucleotides align to TRBD2. The V gene's germline CDR1 is SGHTA and CDR2 FQGTGA. The CDR3 spans 15 residues. The V gene end was trimmed by 5 bases and the J gene end by 7 bases; junction bases not matched to a gene: 10. The CDR3 here is CASSLSRGAMNEQFF. The CDR3 DNA reads TGTGCCAGCAGCCTCTCGCGGGGGGCCATGAATGAGCAGTTCTTC. Full variable domain (remainder filled in from reference TRBV7-3 and TRBJ2-1): GAGVSQTPSNKVTEKGKYVELRCDPISGHTALYWYRQSLGQGPEFLIYFQGTGAADDSGLPNDRFFAVRPEGSVSTLKIQRTERGDSAVYLCASSLSRGAMNEQFFGPGTRLTVL.

The V gene is TRBV7-3, the J gene TRBJ1-6; tentative D call: TRBD1 (6 bases). The CDR3 has 13 residues. Trimming pared 5 bases from V and 7 bases from J, leaving 9 bases between. Germline CDR1 and CDR2: SGHTA and FQGTGA. For the CDR3, the DNA is TGTGCCAGCAGCCCCACAGGGAATTCACCCCTCCACTTT. Protein product: CASSPTGNSPLHF.

This sequence joins TRBV10-3 and TRBJ2-2; 12 bases are shared with TRBD2. The CDR3 runs 17 residues. Germline trimming cut 10 bases from V and 0 bases from J; bases unmatched to any gene: 9. Germline V CDR1 and CDR2: ENHRY, SYGVKD. The CDR3 spells CATRPTSGGANTGELFF. The DNA of the CDR3 is TGTGCCACCCGTCCGACTAGCGGGGGAGCGAACACCGGGGAGCTGTTTTTT.

The V call is TRBV7-2, the J call TRBJ1-6; 9 nucleotides line up with TRBD1. Germline V gives CDR1 SGHTA, CDR2 FQGNSA. The CDR3 extends over 15 amino acids. V dropped 4 bases and J dropped 7; count of bases not matched to a gene: 5. In nucleotides, the CDR3 is TGTGCCAGCAGCTCGGGACAGGGCTGGAATTCACCCCTCCACTTT. The encoded protein is CASSSGQGWNSPLHF.

The chain recombines TRBV18 with TRBJ2-5; 9 bases agree with TRBD2. The CDR3 runs 16 residues. Per germline, CDR1 KGHSH and CDR2 LQKENI. Trimming cost V 3 bases and J 5 bases; bases outside gene matches: 10. The CDR3 bases are TGTGCCAGCTCACCGGCAATGACTAGCGGCGGGGAGACCCAGTACTTC. This codes for CASSPAMTSGGETQYF.

This clone was seen once. The chain has TRBV7-9 and TRBJ2-1, with 11 nucleotides matching TRBD2. CDR3 size: 16 residues. Germline V gene lookup returns CDR1 SEHNR and CDR2 FQNEAQ (reference sequence). Losses at the gene ends were 4 bases for V and 5 bases for J; bases not matched to a gene: 7. CDR3 protein: CASSSRLAGSHNEQFF. CDR3 bases: TGTGCCAGCAGCTCCCGACTAGCGGGGTCCCACAATGAGCAGTTCTTC.

The chain recombines TRBV28 with TRBJ1-1; 9 bases are a match to TRBD1. The CDR3 extends over 18 amino acids. Germline CDR1 reads MDHEN; CDR2 reads SYDVKM. Losses at the gene ends were 4 bases for V and 1 base for J; bases not matched to a gene: 13. The CDR3: CASSSIDRGFSTNTEAFF. The CDR3 region has the DNA TGTGCCAGCAGTTCCATTGACAGGGGGTTTAGTACGAACACTGAAGCTTTCTTT. The whole variable domain, filled in from reference TRBV28 and TRBJ1-1, reads DVKVTQSSRYLVKRTGEKVFLECVQDMDHENMFWYRQDPGLGLRLIYFSYDVKMKEKGDIPEGYSVSREKKERFSLILESASTNQTSMYLCASSSIDRGFSTNTEAFFGQGTRLTVV.

The chain employs TRBV9 and TRBJ1-1; D call uncertain. The V and J ends lost 0 bases and 1 base respectively, with 7 bases between them. The CDR3 loop spans 14 amino acids. In germline, CDR1 is SGDLS, CDR2 YYNGEE. The CDR3 nucleotides are TGTGCCAGCAGCGTAGCTCCGAGGAACACTGAAGCTTTCTTT. This translates into CASSVAPRNTEAFF.

The sample holds one count of this clone. The chain joins TRBV5-1 to TRBJ2-1; 10 nucleotides match TRBD1. Germline V gives CDR1 SGHRS, CDR2 YFSETQ. Trimming at V came to 4 bases and at J to 5 bases, leaving 3 bases not matched to a gene. The CDR3 loop spans 14 amino acids. As DNA, the CDR3 is TGCGCCAGCAGCCCGGGGACAGGGGACAATGAGCAGTTCTTC. Translated, it gives CASSPGTGDNEQFF.

V usage is TRBV19 and J usage is TRBJ1-2; 7 nucleotides align to TRBD1. This CDR3 has 13 amino acids. V was clipped by 5 bases and J by 5 bases; unmatched bases: 5. Germline V gene lookup returns CDR1 LNHDA and CDR2 SQIVND (reference sequence). The CDR3 coding sequence is TGTGCCAGTAGTGGGACAGCCTCTTATGGCTACACCTTC. Amino acids: CASSGTASYGYTF.

This rearrangement joins TRBV7-9 to TRBJ1-1; TRBD1 matches at 9 bases. Germline V gene data show CDR1 as SEHNR and CDR2 as FQNEAQ (reference sequence). The CDR3 is made up of 16 amino acids. V dropped 5 bases and J dropped 4; count of bases not matched to a gene: 11. The CDR3 loop is CASSPGQGTWGTEAFF. Written as DNA, the CDR3 is TGTGCCAGCAGCCCCGGACAGGGGACTTGGGGCACTGAAGCTTTCTTT. The full variable domain, its missing parts supplied by reference TRBV7-9 and TRBJ1-1, is DTGVSQNPRHKITKRGQNVTFRCDPISEHNRLYWYRQTLGQGPEFLTYFQNEAQLEKSRLLSDRFSAERPKGSFSTLEIQRTEQGDSAMYLCASSPGQGTWGTEAFFGQGTRLTVV.

This clone was detected only once. An end of the junction does not agree with germline; a read error may underlie this. CDR3 DNA sequence: TGTTCCAGCAGCATCAACCCCGGGACTAGGCCCGGGGAGCTGTTTTTT. Protein sequence: CSSSINPGTRPGELFF. The genes are TRBV7-9 and TRBJ2-2; TRBD2 agrees at 8 bases. The germline V gene has CDR1 SEHNR and CDR2 FQNEAQ (reference sequence). This CDR3 is 16 amino acids long.

The genes are TRBV6-5 and TRBJ2-3; 7 bases are a match to TRBD1. This CDR3 is built from 15 residues. J lost 1 base, V lost 2 bases, and 3 bases had no gene match. Germline assignment: CDR1 MNHEY and CDR2 SVGAGI. Written as DNA, the CDR3 is TGTGCCAGCAGTTACACCGGACAGGGCACAGATACGCAGTATTTT. It specifies CASSYTGQGTDTQYF.

The V gene is TRBV7-9, the J gene TRBJ1-3; a possible D gene is TRBD1 (6 bases). The CDR3 sequence is 14 residues long. V dropped 5 bases and J dropped 4 bases, with 12 bases sitting between them. Per germline, CDR1 SEHNR and CDR2 FQNEAQ (reference sequence). The CDR3 nucleotides read TGTGCCAGCAGCGCAGACAGGAGAGGAAACACCATATATTTT. It codes for CASSADRRGNTIYF.

J is TRBJ2-4 and V is TRBV11-2; D possibly corresponds to TRBD1 (6 bases). This CDR3 comprises 16 residues. V was clipped by 2 bases and J by 0 bases, with 11 bases between them. Per germline, CDR1 SGHAT and CDR2 FQNNGV. The CDR3 sequence: CASSLPGQLAKNIQYF. The DNA for the CDR3 is TGTGCCAGCAGCTTACCCGGACAGCTAGCCAAAAACATTCAGTACTTC.

The chain combines TRBV5-1 with TRBJ2-2; 8 bases agree with TRBD1. The CDR3 extends over 13 amino acids. The junction had 2 bases not matched to a gene; V was cut back by 5 bases and J by 5 bases. CDR1 is SGHRS, CDR2 YFSETQ, per germline. The CDR3 here is CASRTGETGELFF. The CDR3 nucleotides are TGCGCCAGCAGGACAGGGGAAACCGGGGAGCTGTTTTTT.

CDR3 sequence reads: CASSLRPGGQSPYEQYF. The DNA for the CDR3 is TGTGCCAGCAGCTTACGGCCCGGAGGGCAGAGCCCCTACGAGCAGTACTTC. This sequence joins TRBV7-6 and TRBJ2-7; D is possibly TRBD2 (6 bases). The CDR3 has 17 residues. Trimming took 2 bases from V and 2 from J, leaving 19 bases between them. The germline CDR1 and CDR2 sequences are SGHVS and FNYEAQ.